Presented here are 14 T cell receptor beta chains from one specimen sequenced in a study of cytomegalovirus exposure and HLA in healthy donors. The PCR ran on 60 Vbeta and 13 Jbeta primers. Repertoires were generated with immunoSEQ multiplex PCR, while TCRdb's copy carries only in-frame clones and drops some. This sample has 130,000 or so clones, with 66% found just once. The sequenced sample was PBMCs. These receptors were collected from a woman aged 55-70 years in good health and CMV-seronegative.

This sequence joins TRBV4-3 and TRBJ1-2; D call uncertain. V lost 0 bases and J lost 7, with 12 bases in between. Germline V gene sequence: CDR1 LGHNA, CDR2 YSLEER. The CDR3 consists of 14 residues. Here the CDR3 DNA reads TGCGCCAGCAGCCAAGATCAATCAGGCGTTGGCTACACCTTC. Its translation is CASSQDQSGVGYTF.

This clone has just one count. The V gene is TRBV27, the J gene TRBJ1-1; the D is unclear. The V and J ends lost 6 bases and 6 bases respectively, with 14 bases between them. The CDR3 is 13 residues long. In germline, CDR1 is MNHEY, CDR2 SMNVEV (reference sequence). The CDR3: CASSPLSRAEAFF. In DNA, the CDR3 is TGTGCCAGCAGCCCCTTGTCTCGGGCTGAAGCTTTCTTT.

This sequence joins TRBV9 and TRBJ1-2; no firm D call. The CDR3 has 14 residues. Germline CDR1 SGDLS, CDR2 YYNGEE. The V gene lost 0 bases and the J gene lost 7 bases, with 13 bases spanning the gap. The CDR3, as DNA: TGTGCCAGCAGCGTAGGGTCAGGCTTAGGTGGCTACACCTTC. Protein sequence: CASSVGSGLGGYTF.

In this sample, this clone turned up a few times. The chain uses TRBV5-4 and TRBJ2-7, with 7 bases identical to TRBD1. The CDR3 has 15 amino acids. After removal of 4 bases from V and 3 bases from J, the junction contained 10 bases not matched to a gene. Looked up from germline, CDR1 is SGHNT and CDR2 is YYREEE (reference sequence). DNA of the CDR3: TGTGCCAGCAGCCCTCGACAGGGAACAATCTACGAGCAGTACTTC. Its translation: CASSPRQGTIYEQYF.

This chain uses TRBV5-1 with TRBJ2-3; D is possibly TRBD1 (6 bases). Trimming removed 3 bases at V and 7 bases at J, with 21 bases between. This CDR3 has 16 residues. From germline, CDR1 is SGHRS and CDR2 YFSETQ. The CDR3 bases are TGCGCCAGCAGCTCTGGTCTCGGCAGGGGTAAAAATACGCAGTATTTT. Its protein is CASSSGLGRGKNTQYF.

CDR3 sequence (DNA): TGTGCCAGCTCAACAGGGACTGGGGCCAACGTCCTGACTTTC. Its protein product is CASSTGTGANVLTF. This rearrangement joins TRBV18 to TRBJ2-6, with a possible D match to TRBD1 (6 bases). Per the germline V gene, CDR1 is KGHSH and CDR2 is LQKENI. This CDR3 comprises 14 residues. Trimming pared 5 bases from V and 2 bases from J, leaving 7 bases between.

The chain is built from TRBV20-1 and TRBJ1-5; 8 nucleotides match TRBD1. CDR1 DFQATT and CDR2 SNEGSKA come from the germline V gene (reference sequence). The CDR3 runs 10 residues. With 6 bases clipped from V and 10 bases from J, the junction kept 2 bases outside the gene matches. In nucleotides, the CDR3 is TGCAGTGCGGGGACAGGCCCCCAGCATTTT. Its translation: CSAGTGPQHF.

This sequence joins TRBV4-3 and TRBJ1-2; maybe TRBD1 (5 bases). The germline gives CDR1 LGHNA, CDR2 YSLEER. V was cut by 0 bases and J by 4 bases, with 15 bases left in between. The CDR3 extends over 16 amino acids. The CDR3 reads CASSQDLQVGGYGYTF. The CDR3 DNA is TGCGCCAGCAGCCAAGATCTGCAGGTCGGGGGCTATGGCTACACCTTC.

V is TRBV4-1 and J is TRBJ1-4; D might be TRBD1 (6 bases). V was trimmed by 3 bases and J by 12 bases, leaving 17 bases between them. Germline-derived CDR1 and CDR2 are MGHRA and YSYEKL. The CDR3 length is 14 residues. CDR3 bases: TGCGCCAGCAGCCATCCCGGGGGGGCGGGGGAACTGTTTTTT. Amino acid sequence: CASSHPGGAGELFF.

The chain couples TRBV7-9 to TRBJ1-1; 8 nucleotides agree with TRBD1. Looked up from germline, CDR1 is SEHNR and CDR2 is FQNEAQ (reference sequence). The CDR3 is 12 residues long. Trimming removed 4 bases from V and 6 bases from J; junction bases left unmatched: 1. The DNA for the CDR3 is TGTGCCAGCAGCTGGGGACAGGCTGAAGCTTTCTTT. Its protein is CASSWGQAEAFF.

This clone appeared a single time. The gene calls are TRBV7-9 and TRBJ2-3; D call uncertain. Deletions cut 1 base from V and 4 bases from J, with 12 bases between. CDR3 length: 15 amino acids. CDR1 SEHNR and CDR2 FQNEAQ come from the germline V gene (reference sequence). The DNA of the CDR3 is TGTGCCAGCAGCTTAGTCGGGTCGGTCCCAGATACGCAGTATTTT. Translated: CASSLVGSVPDTQYF.

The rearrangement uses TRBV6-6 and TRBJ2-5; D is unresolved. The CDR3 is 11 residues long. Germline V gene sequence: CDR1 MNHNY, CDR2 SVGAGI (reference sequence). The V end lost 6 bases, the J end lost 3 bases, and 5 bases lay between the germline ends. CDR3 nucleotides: TGTGCCAGCAGCGCAGAAGAGACCCAGTACTTC. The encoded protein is CASSAEETQYF.

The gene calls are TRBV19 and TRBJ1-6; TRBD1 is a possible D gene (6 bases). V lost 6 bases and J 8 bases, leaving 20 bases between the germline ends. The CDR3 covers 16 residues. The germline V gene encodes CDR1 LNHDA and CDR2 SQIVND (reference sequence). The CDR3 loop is CASSNRVVVYDSPLHF. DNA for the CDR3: TGTGCCAGTAGCAACAGGGTGGTGGTTTATGATTCACCCCTCCACTTT.

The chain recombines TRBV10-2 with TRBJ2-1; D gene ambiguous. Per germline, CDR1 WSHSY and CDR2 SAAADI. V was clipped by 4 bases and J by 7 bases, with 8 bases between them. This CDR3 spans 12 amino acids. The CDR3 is CASSVYQNEQFF. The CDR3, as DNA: TGCGCCAGCAGTGTCTACCAAAATGAGCAGTTCTTC.